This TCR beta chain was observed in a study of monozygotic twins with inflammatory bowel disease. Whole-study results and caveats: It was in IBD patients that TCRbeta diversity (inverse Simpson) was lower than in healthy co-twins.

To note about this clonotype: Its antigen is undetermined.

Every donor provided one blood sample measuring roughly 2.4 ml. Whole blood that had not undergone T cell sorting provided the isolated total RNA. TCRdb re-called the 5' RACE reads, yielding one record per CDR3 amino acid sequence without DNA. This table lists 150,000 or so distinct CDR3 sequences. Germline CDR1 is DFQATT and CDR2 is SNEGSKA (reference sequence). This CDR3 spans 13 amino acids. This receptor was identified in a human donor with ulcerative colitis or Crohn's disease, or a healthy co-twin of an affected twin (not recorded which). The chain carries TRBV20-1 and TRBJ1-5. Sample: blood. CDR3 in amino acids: CSARRSSNQPQHF.